This T cell receptor beta chain originates from a study of a mutant IDH1 vaccine in newly diagnosed glioma. Time point in this sample: week 11, during vaccination. Vaccination used 300 ug of mutant IDH1 20-mer peptide per dose, with topical imiquimod. Germline values: CDR1 SGHNT, CDR2 YENEEA. J lost 1 base, V lost 1 base, and 3 bases had no gene match. This CDR3 has 16 amino acids. Comment on this clone: The antigen is undetermined.

Assay used: immunoSEQ multiplex PCR; TCRdb lists only in-frame clones, some missing. Of 35,000 to 45,000 clones in the sample, roughly 80% were seen once. This clonotype was sampled from a woman aged 30 to 39 with glioma. Some clones in this sample may be carry-over from other donors' samples. The specimen comprised peripheral blood mononuclear cells (PBMCs), sampled from a glioma patient whose treatment included an IDH1 peptide vaccine. J is TRBJ2-2 and V is TRBV11-3; 7 nucleotides align to TRBD2. CDR3 sequence (DNA): TGTGCCAGCAGCTTAGGCCTAGCGGAGAACACCGGGGAGCTGTTTTTT. Translated: CASSLGLAENTGELFF.